This T cell receptor beta chain was recovered during a study of blood T cell repertoires in COVID-19. Study context: COVID-19 samples from acute and convalescent phases originated in the United States, Italy and Spain. PBMCs, B-cell-depleted T cells, or T cells provided the cDNA or gDNA that made up the material.

Per the original data handling: Estimation of nucleated cell counts relied on the amplification of reference gene primers. The assay was immunoSEQ multiplex PCR, and TCRdb's table has in-frame clones only and misses some. V and J calls plus clone size are reproduced from that table; the DNA served to infer D and trimming. This sample has some 25,000 clones, with about 86% found just once. The CDR3 consists of 13 residues. V was clipped by 0 bases and J by 4 bases, with 4 bases between them. Per germline, CDR1 SGHRS and CDR2 YFSETQ. This receptor was obtained from a man aged 65 to 79 with acute or convalescent COVID-19. The specimen was peripheral blood. This chain connects TRBV5-1 to TRBJ1-4; no definite D call. This CDR3 reads CASSLVFNEKLFF. DNA of the CDR3: TGCGCCAGCAGCTTGGTATTTAATGAAAAACTGTTTTTT.